This T cell receptor (beta chain) was captured in a study of CD8+CD57+ T cells in acquired aplastic anemia. The germline V gene has CDR1 ENHRY and CDR2 SYGVKD. The germline V and J ends were trimmed by 3 bases and 1 base, with 10 bases remaining between them. The CDR3 has 14 amino acids. The template for TCR beta VDJ and CDR3 sequence profiling was genomic DNA. TCRdb ran MiXCR on the reads and lists one entry per CDR3 protein. The sample shows roughly 250,000 distinct CDR3 sequences, approximately 50% of them seen only once. The patients chosen for sequencing had shown expansion of CD8+CD57+ cells (detected by flow cytometry).

The chain recombines TRBV10-3 with TRBJ2-7; D possibly corresponds to TRBD2 (6 bases). Sequencing was performed on sorted CD4+, CD8+, or CD8+CD57+ T cells (not recorded which) from PBMCs. The TCR comes from a human donor with aplastic anemia. Written as DNA, the CDR3 is TGTGCCATCAGTGATGGGGGGAATTCCTACGAGCAGTACTTC. Amino acids: CAISDGGNSYEQYF.